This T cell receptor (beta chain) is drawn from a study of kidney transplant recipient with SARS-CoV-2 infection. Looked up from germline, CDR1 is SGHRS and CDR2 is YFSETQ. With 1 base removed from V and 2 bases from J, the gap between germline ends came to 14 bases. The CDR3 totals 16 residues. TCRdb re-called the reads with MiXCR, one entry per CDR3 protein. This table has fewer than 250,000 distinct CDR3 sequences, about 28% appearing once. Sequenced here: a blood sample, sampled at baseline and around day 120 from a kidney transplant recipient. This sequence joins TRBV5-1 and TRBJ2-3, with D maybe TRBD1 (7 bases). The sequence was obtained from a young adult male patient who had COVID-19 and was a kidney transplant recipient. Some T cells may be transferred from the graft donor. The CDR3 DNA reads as TGCGCCAGCAGCTTGTGGGGGGACAGCAACACAGATACGCAGTATTTT. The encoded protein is CASSLWGDSNTDTQYF.